The sequence of this T cell receptor beta chain was determined in a study of blood T cell repertoires in COVID-19. Background on the study: Nucleic acid was either cDNA or gDNA, and it came from T cells, B-cell-depleted T cells, or PBMCs.

Original handling: Reference gene primer amplification yielded estimated nucleated cell counts. This table comes from immunoSEQ multiplex PCR, and its TCRdb copy is limited to in-frame clones, with some not included. V and J calls and clone size are those listed in that table; D and trimming were worked out from the DNA. This sample yields 100,000 to 150,000 clones, of which approximately 86% are seen a single time; around 2.3% belongs to the top ten. Germline loops: CDR1 SGHNT, CDR2 YYREEE (reference sequence). The germline V and J ends were trimmed by 4 bases and 2 bases, with 11 bases remaining between them. The CDR3 is 14 amino acids. Participants spanned ages 18 to 89 years and resided in over 20 US areas.

This receptor was obtained from a woman between 50 and 59 years old who had recovered from COVID-19. The chain uses TRBV5-4 and TRBJ2-3; a possible D gene is TRBD2 (6 bases). The sequenced sample consisted of PBMCs or T cells enriched from blood (not recorded which). The CDR3 sequence is CASSGTPTTDTQYF. The CDR3 region has the DNA TGTGCCAGCAGCGGGACTCCGACCACAGATACGCAGTATTTT. Combining the CDR3 with reference TRBV5-4 and TRBJ2-3 gives the whole variable domain ETGVTQSPTHLIKTRGQQVTLRCSSQSGHNTVSWYQQALGQGPQFIFQYYREEENGRGNFPPRFSGLQFPNYSSELNVNALELDDSALYLCASSGTPTTDTQYFGPGTRLTVL.